This T cell receptor (beta chain) was recorded in a study of Ad26.COV2.S vaccination and SARS-CoV-2 variants. Study summary: Intramuscular Ad26.COV2.S doses were given once or twice, 56 days apart. Study findings and constraints: Reported post-vaccination CD8+ and CD4+ T cell responses to spike showed substantial breadth.

Sequenced by immunoSEQ multiplex PCR; TCRdb stores in-frame clones only, minus some. The sample consists of a few hundred thousand clones, about 80% of them appearing once. The treatment here: some 20 received Ad26.COV2.S at low or high dose, single or two shots; about 5 received placebo; per-sample allocation not given. Samples came from day 63 after the first vaccine or placebo injection. In the case of this clone: Antigen specificity is unknown.

This receptor was taken from a person aged 18-65 years who received the Ad26.COV2.S COVID-19 vaccine or a placebo. Source: peripheral blood, taken in a trial of Ad26.COV2.S vaccine versus placebo.

The DNA for the CDR3 is TGCGCCAGCCTACTTCAGGACTCAAGGGTGGATACGCAGTATTTT. This sequence encodes CASLLQDSRVDTQYF. The V gene is TRBV5-1, the J gene TRBJ2-3; tentatively, D is TRBD2 (5 bases). The germline CDR1 and CDR2 sequences are SGHRS and YFSETQ. Trimming left V 7 bases short and J 6 bases short, with 21 bases between. The CDR3 extends over 15 amino acids.